The entry below gives a single TCR beta chain sequence along with its context. Its antigen remains unidentified. This entry comes from a study of chemoradiotherapy in HPV16-positive cancers. Looking at the study overall: Two HPV16-positive patients' cells yielded candidate HPV-specific clones and common motifs.

Germline V gene lookup returns CDR1 GTSNPN and CDR2 SVGIG (reference sequence). The CDR3 is 16 residues long. V lost 2 bases, J lost 8 bases, and 17 bases stayed unmatched. General study results and limits: Functional assays defining HPV-specific T cells used only two HPV16-positive patients. HPV-responsive T-cell expansion during chemoradiotherapy was linked to improved recurrence-free survival in HPV16-positive patients.

Samples were taken several times over chemoradiotherapy. Sequencing used immunoSEQ multiplex PCR; TCRdb keeps in-frame clones, though not all of them. Of about 29,000 clones listed, about 89% are singletons. Sequenced material: blood, taken from a patient who underwent chemoradiotherapy. The chain carries TRBV30 and TRBJ1-2; 7 positions agree with TRBD1. This sequence originates from a human donor with HPV-associated anogenital cancer. The chain's CDR3 is CAWSKDRFRLGIGYTF. The CDR3 nucleotides are TGTGCCTGGAGTAAGGACAGGTTTCGTCTCGGTATCGGCTACACCTTC.